This T cell receptor beta chain was retrieved from a study of blood T cell repertoires in COVID-19. Data came from immunoSEQ multiplex PCR; TCRdb stores just in-frame clones and leaves some out. The sample comprises some 210,000 clones, around 88% of which are singletons, and 2.9% rests with the top ten. Note on this clone: One junction end does not reproduce the germline sequence, and a read error may be involved.

The CDR3 runs to 14 residues. Germline CDR1 and CDR2: KGHSH and LQKENI. The rearrangement uses TRBV18 and TRBJ1-1, with 7 positions matching TRBD1. The sample was peripheral blood. This receptor was obtained from a middle-aged man with active or convalescent COVID-19. The CDR3 loop reads CASLPGGGNTEAFF. The CDR3 nucleotides read TGTGCCAGCTTACCAGGGGGGGGGAACACTGAAGCTTTCTTT.